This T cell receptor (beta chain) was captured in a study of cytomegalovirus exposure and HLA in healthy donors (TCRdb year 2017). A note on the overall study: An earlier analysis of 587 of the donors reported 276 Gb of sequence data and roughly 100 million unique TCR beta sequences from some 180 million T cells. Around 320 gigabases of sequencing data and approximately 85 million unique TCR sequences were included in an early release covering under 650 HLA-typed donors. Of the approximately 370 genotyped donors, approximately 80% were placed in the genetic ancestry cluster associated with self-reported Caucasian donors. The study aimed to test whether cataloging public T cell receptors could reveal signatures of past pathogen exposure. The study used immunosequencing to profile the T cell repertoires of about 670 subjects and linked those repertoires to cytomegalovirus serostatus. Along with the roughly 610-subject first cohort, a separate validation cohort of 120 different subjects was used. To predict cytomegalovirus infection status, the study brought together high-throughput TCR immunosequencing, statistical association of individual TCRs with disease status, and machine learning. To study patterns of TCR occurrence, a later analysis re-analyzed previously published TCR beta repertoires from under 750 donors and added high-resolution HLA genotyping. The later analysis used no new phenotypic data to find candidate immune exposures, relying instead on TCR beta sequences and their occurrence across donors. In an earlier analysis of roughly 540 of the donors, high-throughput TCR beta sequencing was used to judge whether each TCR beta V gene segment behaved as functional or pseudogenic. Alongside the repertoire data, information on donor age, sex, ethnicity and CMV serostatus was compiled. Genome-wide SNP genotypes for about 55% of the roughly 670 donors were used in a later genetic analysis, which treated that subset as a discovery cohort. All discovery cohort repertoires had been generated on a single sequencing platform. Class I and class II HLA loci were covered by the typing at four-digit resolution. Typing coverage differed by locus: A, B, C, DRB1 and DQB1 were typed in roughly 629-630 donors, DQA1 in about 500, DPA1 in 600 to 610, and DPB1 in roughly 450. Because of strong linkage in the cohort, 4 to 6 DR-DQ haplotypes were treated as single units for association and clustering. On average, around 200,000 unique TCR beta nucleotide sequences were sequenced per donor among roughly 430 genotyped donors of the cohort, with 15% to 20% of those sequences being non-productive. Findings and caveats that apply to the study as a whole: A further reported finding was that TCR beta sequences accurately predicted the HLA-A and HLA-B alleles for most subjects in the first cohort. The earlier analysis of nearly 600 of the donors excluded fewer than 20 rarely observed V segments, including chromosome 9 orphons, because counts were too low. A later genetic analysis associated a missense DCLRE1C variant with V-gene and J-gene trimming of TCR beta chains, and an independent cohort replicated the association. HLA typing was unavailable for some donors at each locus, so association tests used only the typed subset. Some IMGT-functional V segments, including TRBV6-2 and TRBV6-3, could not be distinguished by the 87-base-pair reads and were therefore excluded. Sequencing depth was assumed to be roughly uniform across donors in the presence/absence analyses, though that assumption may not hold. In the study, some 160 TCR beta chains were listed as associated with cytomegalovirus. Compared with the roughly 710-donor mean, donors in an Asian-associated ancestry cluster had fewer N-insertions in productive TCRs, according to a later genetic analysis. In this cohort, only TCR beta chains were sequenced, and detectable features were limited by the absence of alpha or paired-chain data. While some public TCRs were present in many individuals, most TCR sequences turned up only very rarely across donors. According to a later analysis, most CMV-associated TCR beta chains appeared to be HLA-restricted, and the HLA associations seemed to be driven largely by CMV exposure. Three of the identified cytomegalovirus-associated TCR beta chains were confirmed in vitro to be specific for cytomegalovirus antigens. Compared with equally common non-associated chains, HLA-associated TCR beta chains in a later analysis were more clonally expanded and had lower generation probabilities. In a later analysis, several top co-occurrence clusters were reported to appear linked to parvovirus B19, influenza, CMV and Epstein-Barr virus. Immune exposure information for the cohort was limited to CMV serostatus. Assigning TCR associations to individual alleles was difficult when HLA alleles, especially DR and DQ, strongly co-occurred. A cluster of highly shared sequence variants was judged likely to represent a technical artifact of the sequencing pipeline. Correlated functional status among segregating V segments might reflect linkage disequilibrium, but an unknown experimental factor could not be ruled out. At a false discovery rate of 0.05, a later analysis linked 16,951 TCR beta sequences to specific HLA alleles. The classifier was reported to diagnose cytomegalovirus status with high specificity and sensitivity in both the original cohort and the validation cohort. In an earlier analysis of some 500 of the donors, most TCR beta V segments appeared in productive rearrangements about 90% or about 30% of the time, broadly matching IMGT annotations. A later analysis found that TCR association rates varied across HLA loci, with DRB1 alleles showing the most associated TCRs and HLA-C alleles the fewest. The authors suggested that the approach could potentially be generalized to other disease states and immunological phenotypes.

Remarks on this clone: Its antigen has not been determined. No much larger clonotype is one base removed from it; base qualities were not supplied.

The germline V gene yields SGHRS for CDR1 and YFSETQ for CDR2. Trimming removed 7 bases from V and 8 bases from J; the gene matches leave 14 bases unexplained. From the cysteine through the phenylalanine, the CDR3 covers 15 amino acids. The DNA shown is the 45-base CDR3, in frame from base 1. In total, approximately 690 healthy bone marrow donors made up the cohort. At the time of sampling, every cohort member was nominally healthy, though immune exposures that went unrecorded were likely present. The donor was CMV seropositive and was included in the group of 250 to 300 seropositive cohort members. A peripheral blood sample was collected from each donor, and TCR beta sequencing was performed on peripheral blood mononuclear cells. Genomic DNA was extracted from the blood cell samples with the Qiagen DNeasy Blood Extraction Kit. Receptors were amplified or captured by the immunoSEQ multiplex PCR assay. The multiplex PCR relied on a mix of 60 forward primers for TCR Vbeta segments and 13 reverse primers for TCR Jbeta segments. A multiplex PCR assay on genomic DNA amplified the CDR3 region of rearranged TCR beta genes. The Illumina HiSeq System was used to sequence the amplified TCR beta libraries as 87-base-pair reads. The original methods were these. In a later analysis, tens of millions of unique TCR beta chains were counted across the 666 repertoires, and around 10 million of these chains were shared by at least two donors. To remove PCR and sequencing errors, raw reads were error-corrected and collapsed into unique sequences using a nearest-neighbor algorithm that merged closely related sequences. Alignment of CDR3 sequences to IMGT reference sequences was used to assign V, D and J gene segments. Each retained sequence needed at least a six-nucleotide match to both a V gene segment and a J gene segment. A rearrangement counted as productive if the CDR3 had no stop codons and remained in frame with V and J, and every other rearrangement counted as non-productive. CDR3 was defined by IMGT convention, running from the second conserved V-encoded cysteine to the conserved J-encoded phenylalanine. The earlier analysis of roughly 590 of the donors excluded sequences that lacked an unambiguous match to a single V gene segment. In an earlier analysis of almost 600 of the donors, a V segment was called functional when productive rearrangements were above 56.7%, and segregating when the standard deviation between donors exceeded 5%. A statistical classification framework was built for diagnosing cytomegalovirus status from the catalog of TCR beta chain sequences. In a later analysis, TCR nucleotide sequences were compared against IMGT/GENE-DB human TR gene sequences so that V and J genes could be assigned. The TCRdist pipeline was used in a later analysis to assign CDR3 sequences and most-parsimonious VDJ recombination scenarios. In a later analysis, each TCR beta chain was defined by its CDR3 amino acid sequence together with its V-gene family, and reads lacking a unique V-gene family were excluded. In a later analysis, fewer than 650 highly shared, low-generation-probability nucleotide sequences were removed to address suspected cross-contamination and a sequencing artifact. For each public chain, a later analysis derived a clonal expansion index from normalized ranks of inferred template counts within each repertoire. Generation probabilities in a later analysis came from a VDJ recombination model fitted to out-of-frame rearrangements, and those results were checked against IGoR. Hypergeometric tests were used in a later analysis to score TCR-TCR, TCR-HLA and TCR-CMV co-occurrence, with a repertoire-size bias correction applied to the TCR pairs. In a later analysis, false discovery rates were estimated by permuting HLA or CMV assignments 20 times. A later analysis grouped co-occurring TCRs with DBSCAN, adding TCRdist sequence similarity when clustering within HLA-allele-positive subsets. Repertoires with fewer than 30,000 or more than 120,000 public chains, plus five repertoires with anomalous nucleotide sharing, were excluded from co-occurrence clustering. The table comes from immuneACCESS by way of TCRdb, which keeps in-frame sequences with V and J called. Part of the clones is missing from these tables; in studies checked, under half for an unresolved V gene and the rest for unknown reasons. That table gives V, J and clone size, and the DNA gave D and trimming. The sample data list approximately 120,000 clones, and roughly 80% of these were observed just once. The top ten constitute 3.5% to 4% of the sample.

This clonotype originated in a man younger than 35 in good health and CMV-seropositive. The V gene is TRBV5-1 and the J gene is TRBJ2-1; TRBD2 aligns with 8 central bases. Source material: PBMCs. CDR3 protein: CASRIGTSSPHEQFF. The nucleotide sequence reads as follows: TGCGCCAGCCGGATAGGGACTAGTAGTCCCCATGAGCAGTTCTTC.